Listed below are T cell receptor beta chains from one sample, sequenced in a study of T cell responses to AZD1222 COVID-19 vaccine. The table came from immunoSEQ multiplex PCR; TCRdb's copy has only in-frame clones and leaves some out. The table records fewer than 150,000 clones, 85% to 95% of them present only once. The sample in question was peripheral blood, obtained 28 days after the second AZD1222 dose. All receptors come from an adult who received the AZD1222 COVID-19 vaccine. CDR3s include the opening cysteine and the closing phenylalanine or tryptophan. Each record gives: J gene, V gene, clone size, D gene, CDR3 DNA, CDR3 protein. A D gene is named only where the DNA matches it firmly. Size values are once, few and many counts, or a class for expanded clones, and some rows have none.

j_call: TRBJ2-5
v_call: TRBV11-2
clone_size: .
d_call: .
cdr3_nt: TGTGCCAGCAGCCCGCTCGTCTGGCGGAAAGGGCCAGAGACCCAGTACTTC
cdr3_aa: CASSPLVWRKGPETQYF

j_call: TRBJ2-1
v_call: TRBV2
clone_size: .
d_call: .
cdr3_nt: TGTGCCAGCAGTTACAACCGGGGCTCCTACAATGAGCAGTTCTTC
cdr3_aa: CASSYNRGSYNEQFF

j_call: TRBJ2-3
v_call: TRBV5-4
clone_size: .
d_call: .
cdr3_nt: TGTGCCAGCAGCTTGTACTGGGGAGCAGATACGCAGTATTTT
cdr3_aa: CASSLYWGADTQYF

j_call: TRBJ1-5
v_call: TRBV7-9
clone_size: .
d_call: .
cdr3_nt: TGTGCCAGCAGCTTAGATAGCAATCAGCCCCAGCATTTT
cdr3_aa: CASSLDSNQPQHF

j_call: TRBJ2-2
v_call: TRBV5-8
clone_size: .
d_call: .
cdr3_nt: TGTGCCAGCAGCTTGGGATCGACAGCCTCAGGAACCGGGGAGCTGTTTTTT
cdr3_aa: CASSLGSTASGTGELFF

j_call: TRBJ1-2
v_call: TRBV6-2/TRBV6-3
clone_size: .
d_call: .
cdr3_nt: TGTGCCAGCAGTGGACATGAAGGCTACACCTTC
cdr3_aa: CASSGHEGYTF

j_call: TRBJ1-2
v_call: TRBV2
clone_size: .
d_call: TRBD1
cdr3_nt: TGTGCCAGCATCGCGGCAGGGGGCGATTATGGCTACACCTTC
cdr3_aa: CASIAAGGDYGYTF

j_call: TRBJ1-4
v_call: TRBV7-8
clone_size: once
d_call: .
cdr3_nt: TGTGCCAGCAGCTTAACTCGCGGGGAAAAACTGTTTTTT
cdr3_aa: CASSLTRGEKLFF

j_call: TRBJ1-2
v_call: TRBV29-1
clone_size: .
d_call: TRBD1
cdr3_nt: TGCAGCGTTGAAGATGACAGGGAGATCCATGGCTACACCTTC
cdr3_aa: CSVEDDREIHGYTF

j_call: TRBJ2-3
v_call: TRBV5-4
clone_size: .
d_call: TRBD2
cdr3_nt: TGTGCCAGCAGCCCCCTAGCGGGCTCTGGCACAGATACGCAGTATTTT
cdr3_aa: CASSPLAGSGTDTQYF

j_call: TRBJ2-1
v_call: TRBV7-2
clone_size: .
d_call: .
cdr3_nt: TGTGCCAGCAAAAAGGGGGGGGCTTCCTACAATGAGCAGTTCTTC
cdr3_aa: CASKKGGASYNEQFF

j_call: TRBJ2-2
v_call: TRBV6-1
clone_size: .
d_call: TRBD2
cdr3_nt: TGTGCCAGCAGTGAAAGGACTAGCGGGGGAGGGTCCGGGGAGCTGTTTTTT
cdr3_aa: CASSERTSGGGSGELFF

j_call: TRBJ2-5
v_call: TRBV6-5
clone_size: .
d_call: TRBD2
cdr3_nt: TGTGCCAGCAGTCCTCTGGCGGGAGCTGAGACCCAGTACTTC
cdr3_aa: CASSPLAGAETQYF

j_call: TRBJ1-4
v_call: TRBV27
clone_size: .
d_call: .
cdr3_nt: TGTGCCAGCAGTCCGAATATCCTCGGGGGAAATAATGAAAAACTGTTTTTT
cdr3_aa: CASSPNILGGNNEKLFF

j_call: TRBJ2-7
v_call: TRBV9
clone_size: .
d_call: TRBD2
cdr3_nt: TGTGCCAGCAGCCCCCAGGGACTAGCGGGAGAGCAGTACTTC
cdr3_aa: CASSPQGLAGEQYF

j_call: TRBJ1-5
v_call: TRBV7-9
clone_size: .
d_call: .
cdr3_nt: TGTGCCAGCAGCTCACAGGGAGGAGGGCCCCAGCATTTT
cdr3_aa: CASSSQGGGPQHF

j_call: TRBJ1-2
v_call: TRBV9
clone_size: .
d_call: TRBD1
cdr3_nt: TGTGCCAGCAGCCCATCAGGGGGCTGGAACTATGGCTACACCTTC
cdr3_aa: CASSPSGGWNYGYTF

j_call: TRBJ1-2
v_call: TRBV6-5
clone_size: .
d_call: .
cdr3_nt: TGTGCCAGCAGTTCCCCAGGGAACTATGGCTACACCTTC
cdr3_aa: CASSSPGNYGYTF

j_call: TRBJ1-2
v_call: TRBV3-1/TRBV3-2
clone_size: .
d_call: .
cdr3_nt: TGTGCCAGAACGACGCAATTGCTCGGGGGCTACACCTTC
cdr3_aa: CARTTQLLGGYTF

j_call: TRBJ2-2
v_call: TRBV9
clone_size: once
d_call: .
cdr3_nt: TGTGCCAGCAGCGTAGTTACCACCGGGGAGCTGTTTTTT
cdr3_aa: CASSVVTTGELFF

j_call: TRBJ2-7
v_call: TRBV4-3
clone_size: .
d_call: .
cdr3_nt: TGCGCCAGCAGCCCCTGGGATGGTGACGAGCAGTACTTC
cdr3_aa: CASSPWDGDEQYF

j_call: TRBJ1-3
v_call: TRBV4-2
clone_size: .
d_call: .
cdr3_nt: TGTGCCAGCAGCCAAGAATCCCCGGGCCCTGGAAACACCATATATTTT
cdr3_aa: CASSQESPGPGNTIYF

j_call: TRBJ1-3
v_call: TRBV10-3
clone_size: .
d_call: .
cdr3_nt: TGTGCCATCAGTCCCCAATTTGAGGGCGGAAACACCATATATTTT
cdr3_aa: CAISPQFEGGNTIYF

j_call: TRBJ2-7
v_call: TRBV11-2
clone_size: .
d_call: .
cdr3_nt: TGTGCCAGCAGCCCCCAGCGGTCCGGCGAGCAGTACTTC
cdr3_aa: CASSPQRSGEQYF

j_call: TRBJ1-2
v_call: TRBV10-3
clone_size: once
d_call: .
cdr3_nt: TGTGCCATCAGTGAGTCTCCGGGTTCTGGCTACACCTTC
cdr3_aa: CAISESPGSGYTF

j_call: TRBJ2-1
v_call: TRBV30
clone_size: .
d_call: .
cdr3_nt: TGTGCCCGGGGTAACGGACTACCTGGGGATGAGCAGTTCTTC
cdr3_aa: CARGNGLPGDEQFF

j_call: TRBJ1-1
v_call: TRBV10-2
clone_size: .
d_call: .
cdr3_nt: TGCGCCAGCCAACCATCAATGAACACTGAAGCTTTCTTT
cdr3_aa: CASQPSMNTEAFF

j_call: TRBJ1-2
v_call: TRBV13
clone_size: .
d_call: TRBD1
cdr3_nt: TGTGCCAGCAGCACTAGGACAGGGGGCTTGCGAGACGGCTACACCTTC
cdr3_aa: CASSTRTGGLRDGYTF

j_call: TRBJ2-7
v_call: TRBV29-1
clone_size: few
d_call: TRBD1
cdr3_nt: TGCAGCGTTGAACGGACAGGGGGCGAGCAGTACTTC
cdr3_aa: CSVERTGGEQYF

j_call: TRBJ1-1
v_call: TRBV5-8
clone_size: .
d_call: .
cdr3_nt: TGTGCCAGCAGCTTGCAGTTGGAAAACACTGAAGCTTTCTTT
cdr3_aa: CASSLQLENTEAFF

j_call: TRBJ1-5
v_call: TRBV4-2
clone_size: .
d_call: .
cdr3_nt: TGTGCCAGCACCCATTACCCCCTCCTCGGGGGAACACTGTGTAGCAATCAGCCCCAGCATTTT
cdr3_aa: CASTHYPLLGGTLCSNQPQHF

j_call: TRBJ1-3
v_call: TRBV13
clone_size: once
d_call: TRBD1
cdr3_nt: TGTGCCAGCAGCTCCCTAGGGGGCCACTCTGGAAACACCATATATTTT
cdr3_aa: CASSSLGGHSGNTIYF

j_call: TRBJ1-2
v_call: TRBV27
clone_size: .
d_call: .
cdr3_nt: TGTGCCACCAGGGTCCGGAGCGACGGGACTAGCTATGGCTACACCTTC
cdr3_aa: CATRVRSDGTSYGYTF

j_call: TRBJ1-5
v_call: TRBV6-5
clone_size: .
d_call: .
cdr3_nt: TGTGCCAGCAGTCCCGGGGACCTCCAGCCCCAGCATTTT
cdr3_aa: CASSPGDLQPQHF

j_call: TRBJ2-5
v_call: TRBV21-1
clone_size: .
d_call: .
cdr3_nt: TGTGCCAGCAGACGGGCCCGGGGAGAGACCCAGTACTTC
cdr3_aa: CASRRARGETQYF

j_call: TRBJ2-7
v_call: TRBV2
clone_size: once
d_call: .
cdr3_nt: TGTGCCAGCAGTGTCGGACGTTCCTACGAGCAGTACTTC
cdr3_aa: CASSVGRSYEQYF

j_call: TRBJ1-5
v_call: TRBV24-1
clone_size: .
d_call: TRBD1
cdr3_nt: TGTGCCACCAGTGCCACCGGGGGGGACAGGCCCAGGAAATATCAGCCCCAGCATTTT
cdr3_aa: CATSATGGDRPRKYQPQHF